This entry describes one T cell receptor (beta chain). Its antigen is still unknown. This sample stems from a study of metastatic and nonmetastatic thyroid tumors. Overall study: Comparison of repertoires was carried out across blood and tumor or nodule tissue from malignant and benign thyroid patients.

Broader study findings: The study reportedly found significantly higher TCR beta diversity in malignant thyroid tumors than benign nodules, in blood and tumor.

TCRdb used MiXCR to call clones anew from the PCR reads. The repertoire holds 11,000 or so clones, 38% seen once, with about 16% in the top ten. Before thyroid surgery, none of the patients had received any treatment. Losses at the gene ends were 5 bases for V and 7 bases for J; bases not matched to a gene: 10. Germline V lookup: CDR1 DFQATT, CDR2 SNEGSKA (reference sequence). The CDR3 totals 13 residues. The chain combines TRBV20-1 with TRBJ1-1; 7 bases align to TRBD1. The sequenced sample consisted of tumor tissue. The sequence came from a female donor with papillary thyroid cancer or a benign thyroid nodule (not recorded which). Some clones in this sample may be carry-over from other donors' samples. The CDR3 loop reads CSALGTESYEAFF. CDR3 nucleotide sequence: TGCAGTGCTCTCGGGACAGAGTCCTATGAAGCTTTCTTT.